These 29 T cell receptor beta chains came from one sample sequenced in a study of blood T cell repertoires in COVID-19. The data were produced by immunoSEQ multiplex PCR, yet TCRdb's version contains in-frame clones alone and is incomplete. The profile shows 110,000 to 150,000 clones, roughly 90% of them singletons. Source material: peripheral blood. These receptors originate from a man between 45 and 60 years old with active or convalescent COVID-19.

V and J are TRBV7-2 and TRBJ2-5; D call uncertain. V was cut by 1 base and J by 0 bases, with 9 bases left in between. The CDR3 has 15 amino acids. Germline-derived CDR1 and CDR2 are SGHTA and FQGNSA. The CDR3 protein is CASSLVYGYQETQYF. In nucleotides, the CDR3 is TGTGCCAGCAGCTTAGTCTACGGGTACCAAGAGACCCAGTACTTC.

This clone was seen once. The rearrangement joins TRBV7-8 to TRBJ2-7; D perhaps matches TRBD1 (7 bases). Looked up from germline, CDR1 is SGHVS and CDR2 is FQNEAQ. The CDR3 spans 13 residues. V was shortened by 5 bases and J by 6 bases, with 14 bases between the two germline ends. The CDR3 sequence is CASSRGTELEQYF. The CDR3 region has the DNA TGTGCCAGCAGCCGGGGGACAGAACTCGAGCAGTACTTC.

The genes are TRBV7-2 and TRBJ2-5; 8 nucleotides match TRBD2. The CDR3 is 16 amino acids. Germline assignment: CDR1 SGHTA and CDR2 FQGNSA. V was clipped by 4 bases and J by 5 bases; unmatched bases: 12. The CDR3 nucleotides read TGTGCCAGCAGCTCCAGCGGGGGTGGGCTCGGGGAGACCCAGTACTTC. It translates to CASSSSGGGLGETQYF.

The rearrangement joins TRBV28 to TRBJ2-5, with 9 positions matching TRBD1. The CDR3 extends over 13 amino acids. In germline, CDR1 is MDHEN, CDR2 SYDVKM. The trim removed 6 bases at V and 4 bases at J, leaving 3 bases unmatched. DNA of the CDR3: TGTGCCAGCAGGAACAGGGGGCCAGAGACCCAGTACTTC. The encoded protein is CASRNRGPETQYF.

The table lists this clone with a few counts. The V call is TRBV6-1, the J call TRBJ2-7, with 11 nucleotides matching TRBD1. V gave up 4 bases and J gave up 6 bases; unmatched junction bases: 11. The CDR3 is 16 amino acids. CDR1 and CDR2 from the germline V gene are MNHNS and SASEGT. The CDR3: CASSVAHGTGGIEQYF. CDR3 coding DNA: TGTGCCAGCAGTGTAGCCCACGGGACAGGGGGAATCGAGCAGTACTTC.

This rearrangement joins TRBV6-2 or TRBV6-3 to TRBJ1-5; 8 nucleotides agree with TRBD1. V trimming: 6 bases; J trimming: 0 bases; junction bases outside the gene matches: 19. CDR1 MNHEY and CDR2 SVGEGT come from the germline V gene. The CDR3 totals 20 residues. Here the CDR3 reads CASSLSPGTGGMGSNQPQHF. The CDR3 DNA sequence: TGTGCCAGCAGCTTATCCCCTGGGACAGGAGGGATGGGTAGCAATCAGCCCCAGCATTTT.

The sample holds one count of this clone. The CDR3 region has the DNA TGTGCCAGCAGCTACCCCGGGGGGGCGGGCTATGGCTACACCTTC. As protein: CASSYPGGAGYGYTF. The gene calls are TRBV7-3 and TRBJ1-2, with D possibly TRBD1 on 6 matching bases. This CDR3 has 15 amino acids. Between the trimmed V and J ends, which lost 4 bases and 4 bases, there was a span of 16 bases. The germline gives CDR1 SGHTA, CDR2 FQGTGA.

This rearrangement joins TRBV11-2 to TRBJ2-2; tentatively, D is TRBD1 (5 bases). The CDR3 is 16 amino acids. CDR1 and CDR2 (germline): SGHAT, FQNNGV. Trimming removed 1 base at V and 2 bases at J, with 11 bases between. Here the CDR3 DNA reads TGTGCCAGCAGCTTAGTTGGAAGGGGTAACACCGGGGAGCTGTTTTTT. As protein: CASSLVGRGNTGELFF.

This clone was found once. The CDR3 DNA follows: TGTGCCAGCAGTACGGGGGGGACTAGCTACAATGAGCAGTTCTTC. This sequence encodes CASSTGGTSYNEQFF. This rearrangement joins TRBV6-5 to TRBJ2-1; the match to TRBD2 covers 8 bases. Germline V lookup: CDR1 MNHEY, CDR2 SVGAGI. V shed 5 bases, J shed 3 bases, and the junction held 6 bases outside the gene matches. This CDR3 contains 15 residues.

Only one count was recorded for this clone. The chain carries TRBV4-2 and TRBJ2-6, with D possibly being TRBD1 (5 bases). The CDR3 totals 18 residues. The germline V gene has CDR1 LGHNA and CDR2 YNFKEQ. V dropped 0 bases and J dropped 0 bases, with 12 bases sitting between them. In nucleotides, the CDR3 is TGTGCCAGCAGCCAAGAGTTGGCAGGGAACTCTGGGGCCAACGTCCTGACTTTC. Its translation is CASSQELAGNSGANVLTF.

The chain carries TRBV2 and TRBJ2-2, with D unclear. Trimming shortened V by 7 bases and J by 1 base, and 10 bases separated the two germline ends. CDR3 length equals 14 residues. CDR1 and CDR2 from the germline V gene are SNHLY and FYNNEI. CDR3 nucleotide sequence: TGTGCCAGCATGTATTCAGAGAACACCGGGGAGCTGTTTTTT. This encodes CASMYSENTGELFF.

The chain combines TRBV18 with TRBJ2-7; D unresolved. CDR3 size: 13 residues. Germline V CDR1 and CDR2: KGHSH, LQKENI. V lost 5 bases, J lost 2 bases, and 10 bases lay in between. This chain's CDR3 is CASSVRDPYEQYF. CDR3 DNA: TGTGCCAGCTCAGTAAGAGATCCCTACGAGCAGTACTTC.

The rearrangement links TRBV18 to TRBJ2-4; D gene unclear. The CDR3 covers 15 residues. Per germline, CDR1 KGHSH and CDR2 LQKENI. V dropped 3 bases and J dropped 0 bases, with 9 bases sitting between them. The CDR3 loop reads CASSPPSVAKNIQYF. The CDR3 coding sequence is TGTGCCAGCTCACCTCCGTCGGTAGCCAAAAACATTCAGTACTTC.

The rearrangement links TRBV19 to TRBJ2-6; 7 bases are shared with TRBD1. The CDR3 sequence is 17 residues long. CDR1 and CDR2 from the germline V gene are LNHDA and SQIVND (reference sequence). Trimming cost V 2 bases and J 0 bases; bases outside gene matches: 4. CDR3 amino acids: CASSITGAPSGANVLTF. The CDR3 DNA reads TGTGCCAGTAGTATAACAGGGGCCCCCTCTGGGGCCAACGTCCTGACTTTC.

The CDR3 DNA follows: TGTGCCAGCAGGCGGGACAGGGTCAATGAGCAGTTCTTC. Translating it yields CASRRDRVNEQFF. The V call is TRBV6-5, the J call TRBJ2-1; 9 bases line up with TRBD1. Per germline, CDR1 MNHEY and CDR2 SVGAGI. The CDR3 has 13 amino acids. Unmatched junction bases numbered 3, after V lost 6 bases and J lost 6 bases.

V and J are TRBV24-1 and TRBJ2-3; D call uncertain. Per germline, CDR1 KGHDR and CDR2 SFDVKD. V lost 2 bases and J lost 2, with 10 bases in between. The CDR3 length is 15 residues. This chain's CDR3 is CATSDSRRPTDTQYF. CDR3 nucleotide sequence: TGTGCCACCAGTGATTCCCGCAGGCCCACAGATACGCAGTATTTT.

The CDR3 loop is CASSLVQGATKNIQYF. The DNA of the CDR3 is TGTGCCAGCAGTTTAGTTCAGGGGGCGACCAAAAACATTCAGTACTTC. The V and J genes are TRBV28 and TRBJ2-4, with 8 bases fitting TRBD1. With V trimmed by 2 bases and J by 2 bases, 5 bases remained unmatched. Germline V gives CDR1 MDHEN, CDR2 SYDVKM. The CDR3 totals 16 residues.

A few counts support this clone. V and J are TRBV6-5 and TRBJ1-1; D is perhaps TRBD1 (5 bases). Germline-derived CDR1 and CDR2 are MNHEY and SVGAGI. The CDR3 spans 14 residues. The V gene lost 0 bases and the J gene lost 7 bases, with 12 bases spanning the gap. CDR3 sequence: CASSYSGRVIEAFF. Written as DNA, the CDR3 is TGTGCCAGCAGTTACTCGGGCAGGGTAATTGAAGCTTTCTTT.

For the CDR3, the DNA is TGTGCCAGCAGTTACTCGAGGACGGGGGGGGAGACCCAGTACTTC. Translated: CASSYSRTGGETQYF. The genes are TRBV6-5 and TRBJ2-5; TRBD2 matches at 8 bases. Germline V gene sequence: CDR1 MNHEY, CDR2 SVGAGI. The CDR3 has 15 residues. The V and J ends lost 0 bases and 5 bases, in that order; junction bases with no gene match: 5.

CDR3 coding DNA: TGTGCCAGCAGTTCGCTGACTAGGCTAGGCAATGAGCAGTTCTTC. Translated, it gives CASSSLTRLGNEQFF. V is TRBV28 and J is TRBJ2-1; TRBD2 might be the D (6 bases). The CDR3 runs 15 residues. CDR1 is MDHEN and CDR2 is SYDVKM in the germline V gene. V lost 4 bases and J lost 6, with 16 bases in between.

CDR3: CASRTGQGSNTEAFF. In nucleotides, the CDR3 is TGTGCCAGTAGAACGGGACAGGGGTCGAACACTGAAGCTTTCTTT. J is TRBJ1-1 and V is TRBV19; 10 positions match TRBD1. This CDR3 spans 15 amino acids. Germline CDR1 LNHDA, CDR2 SQIVND (reference sequence). V lost 6 bases to trimming and J lost 1 base; unmatched junction nucleotides: 5.

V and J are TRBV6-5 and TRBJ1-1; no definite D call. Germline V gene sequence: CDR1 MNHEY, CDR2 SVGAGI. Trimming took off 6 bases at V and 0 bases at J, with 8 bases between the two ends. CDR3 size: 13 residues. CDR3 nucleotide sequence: TGTGCCAGCAGCGGTGTCGTGAACACTGAAGCTTTCTTT. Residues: CASSGVVNTEAFF.

CDR3 in amino acids: CASAFLSGLAGADWANVLTF. CDR3 in DNA: TGCGCCAGCGCCTTTCTCTCGGGACTAGCGGGCGCGGATTGGGCCAACGTCCTGACTTTC. The chain combines TRBV5-1 with TRBJ2-6; 12 bases align to TRBD2. Germline V gene sequence: CDR1 SGHRS, CDR2 YFSETQ. Trimming removed 7 bases from V and 5 bases from J; junction bases left unmatched: 19. CDR3 size: 20 residues.

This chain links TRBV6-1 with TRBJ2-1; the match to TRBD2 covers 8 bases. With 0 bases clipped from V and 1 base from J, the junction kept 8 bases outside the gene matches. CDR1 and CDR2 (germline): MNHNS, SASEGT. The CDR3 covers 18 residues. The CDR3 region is CASSEAPITSGSYNEQFF. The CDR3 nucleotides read TGTGCCAGCAGTGAAGCCCCAATTACTAGCGGATCCTACAATGAGCAGTTCTTC.

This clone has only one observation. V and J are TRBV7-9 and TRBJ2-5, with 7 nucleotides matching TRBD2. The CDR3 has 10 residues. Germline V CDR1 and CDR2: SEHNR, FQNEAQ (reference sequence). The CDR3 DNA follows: TGTGGGGAGGGGAAGGAGACCCAGTACTTC. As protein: CGEGKETQYF.

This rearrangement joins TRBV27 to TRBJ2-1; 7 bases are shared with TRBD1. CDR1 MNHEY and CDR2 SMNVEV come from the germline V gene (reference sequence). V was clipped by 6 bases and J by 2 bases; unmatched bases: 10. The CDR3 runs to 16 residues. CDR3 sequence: CASSSAQGPAYNEQFF. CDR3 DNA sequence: TGTGCCAGCAGCTCAGCACAGGGGCCGGCCTACAATGAGCAGTTCTTC.

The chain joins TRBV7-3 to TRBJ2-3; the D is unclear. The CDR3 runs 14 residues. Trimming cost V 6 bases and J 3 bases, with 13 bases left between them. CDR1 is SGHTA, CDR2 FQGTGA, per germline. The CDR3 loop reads CASSRLPATDTQYF. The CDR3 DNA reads TGTGCCAGCAGTAGACTCCCTGCTACAGATACGCAGTATTTT.

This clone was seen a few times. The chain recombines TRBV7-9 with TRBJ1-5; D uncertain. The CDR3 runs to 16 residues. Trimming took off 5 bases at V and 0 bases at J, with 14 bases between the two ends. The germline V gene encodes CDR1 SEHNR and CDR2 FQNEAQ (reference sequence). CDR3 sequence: CASSPGGIYSNQPQHF. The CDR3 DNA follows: TGTGCCAGCAGCCCCGGAGGGATCTATAGCAATCAGCCCCAGCATTTT.

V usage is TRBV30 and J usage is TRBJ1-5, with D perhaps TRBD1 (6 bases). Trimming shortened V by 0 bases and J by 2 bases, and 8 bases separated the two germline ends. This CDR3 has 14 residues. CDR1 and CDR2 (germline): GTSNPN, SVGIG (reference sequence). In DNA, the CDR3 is TGTGCCTGGAGTGTATCAGGGGGCAATCAGCCCCAGCATTTT. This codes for CAWSVSGGNQPQHF.